The 22 T cell receptor beta chains listed next were all sequenced from one sample in a study of T cells in Graves' hyperthyroidism and ophthalmopathy. RNA transcripts yielded amplified TCR beta CDR3 regions. An initial round of RT-PCR targeting the TCR CDR3 relied on the HTBI primer set. TCRdb redid the calling of the multiplex PCR reads with MiXCR, one entry per CDR3 protein. The repertoire has 250,000 or so distinct CDR3 sequences, roughly 15% of them found once; the top ten carry about 30%. The material sequenced was blood. All receptors come from a woman aged 50 to 60 with Graves' hyperthyroidism that later progressed to Graves' ophthalmopathy.

Comments on this clonotype: The CDR3 ends on some other residue instead of the conserved phenylalanine or tryptophan, so this is likely a read error. The rearrangement links TRBV5-1 to TRBJ2-5; D may match TRBD1 or TRBD2 (6 bases each). CDR3 length: 20 amino acids. V dropped 2 bases and J dropped 2 bases, with 28 bases sitting between them. The V gene's germline CDR1 is SGHRS and CDR2 YFSETQ. As DNA, the CDR3 is TGCGCCAGCAGCTTAGGCCCTCGGGGGCAGGCGGGGAACCCACAAGAGACCCAGTACCTC. This codes for CASSLGPRGQAGNPQETQYL.

This clonotype was seen ten or more times. V usage is TRBV24-1 and J usage is TRBJ2-1; the D gene is possibly TRBD1 (5 bases). Per the germline V gene, CDR1 is KGHDR and CDR2 is SFDVKD. CDR3 size: 11 residues. V lost 10 bases to trimming and J lost 8 bases, with 11 bases between them. The CDR3 loop is CATNQGDEQFF. In nucleotides, the CDR3 is TGTGCCACTAACCAAGGGGATGAGCAGTTCTTC.

The sample holds many counts of this clonotype. The chain carries TRBV28 and TRBJ1-5; D might be TRBD1 (6 bases). The length of the CDR3 is 16 residues. V lost 4 bases, J lost 1 base, and 14 bases lay in between. Germline CDR1 MDHEN, CDR2 SYDVKM. CDR3 amino acids: CASSSVGAGSNQPQHF. CDR3 in DNA: TGTGCCAGCAGTTCGGTGGGGGCTGGGAGCAATCAGCCCCAGCATTTT.

This clonotype was seen more than once but under ten times. V is TRBV6-1 and J is TRBJ1-6; D unresolved. V was shortened by 9 bases and J by 10 bases, with 16 bases between the two germline ends. Germline V gene lookup returns CDR1 MNHNS and CDR2 SASEGT. This CDR3 region has 13 residues. DNA for the CDR3: TGTGCCAGTAACTCGGAGCTCAGCTCACCCCTCCACTTT. It encodes CASNSELSSPLHF.

This clonotype was seen many times. J is TRBJ1-2 and V is TRBV6-6; the D is unclear. The CDR3 is made up of 15 amino acids. Looked up from germline, CDR1 is MNHNY and CDR2 is SVGAGI (reference sequence). V was pared by 0 bases and J by 2 bases, with 10 bases between. CDR3 DNA: TGTGCCAGCAGTTACTCCGACGGACTCAACTATGGCTACACCTTC. This gives the protein CASSYSDGLNYGYTF.

The chain combines TRBV10-1 with TRBJ2-3; the D gene is possibly TRBD2 (5 bases). Germline CDR1 reads WNHNN; CDR2 reads SYGVQD (reference sequence). V lost 1 base and J lost 5, with 7 bases in between. The CDR3 runs to 13 residues. The CDR3 spells CASSEWAGDTQYF. The DNA of the CDR3 is TGCGCCAGCAGTGAGTGGGCGGGAGATACGCAGTATTTT.

This clonotype was counted between two and nine times. The gene calls are TRBV4-1 and TRBJ1-2, with D possibly matching TRBD1 (6 bases). This CDR3 comprises 17 residues. Germline assignment: CDR1 MGHRA and CDR2 YSYEKL. The germline V and J ends were trimmed by 1 base and 2 bases, with 17 bases remaining between them. CDR3 sequence: CASSQGIGTPRNYGYTF. Written as DNA, the CDR3 is TGCGCCAGCAGCCAAGGGATCGGGACACCACGAAACTATGGCTACACCTTC.

This clonotype was counted at least ten times. V is TRBV7-2 and J is TRBJ1-5, with D perhaps TRBD1 (5 bases). This CDR3 has 14 amino acids. Germline V gene data show CDR1 as SGHTA and CDR2 as FQGNSA. Trimming removed 3 bases at V and 6 bases at J, with 12 bases between. CDR3 sequence: CASSFEGHRQPQHF. The CDR3 region has the DNA TGTGCCAGCAGCTTTGAGGGGCATCGTCAGCCCCAGCATTTT.

At least ten counts were recorded for this clonotype. The V gene is TRBV3-1, the J gene TRBJ2-1, with TRBD2 matching 14 bases. Germline V gives CDR1 LGHDT, CDR2 YNNKEL (reference sequence). The CDR3 length is 16 residues. Trimming took 6 bases from V and 4 from J; bases not matched to a gene: 5. The CDR3 sequence: CASRPTSGRGYNEQFF. The DNA for the CDR3 is TGTGCCAGCAGGCCGACTAGCGGGAGGGGTTACAATGAGCAGTTCTTC.

The chain recombines TRBV7-6 with TRBJ2-7; 12 bases fit TRBD2. Germline V gene sequence: CDR1 SGHVS, CDR2 FNYEAQ. This CDR3 comprises 16 residues. Trimming removed 1 base from V and 3 bases from J; junction bases left unmatched: 4. The CDR3 loop reads CASSLEASGRVYEQYF. The CDR3 DNA reads TGTGCCAGCAGCTTAGAGGCTAGCGGGAGGGTCTACGAGCAGTACTTC.

V is TRBV10-3 and J is TRBJ2-1; unclear D gene. The CDR3 has 13 amino acids. V was shortened by 0 bases and J by 7 bases, with 7 bases between the two germline ends. Germline CDR1 ENHRY, CDR2 SYGVKD. The CDR3 here is CAISESWRNEQFF. CDR3 nucleotide sequence: TGTGCCATCAGTGAGTCATGGCGAAATGAGCAGTTCTTC.

This clonotype has a count of ten or more. The chain recombines TRBV5-1 with TRBJ2-3; 10 bases align to TRBD1. Germline lookup yields CDR1 SGHRS and CDR2 YFSETQ. This CDR3 region has 16 residues. Trimming took 4 bases from V and 5 from J; bases not matched to a gene: 10. CDR3 amino acids: CASSDPRQGAVDTQYF. The DNA for the CDR3 is TGCGCCAGCAGCGACCCTCGACAGGGGGCTGTAGATACGCAGTATTTT.

The sample holds many counts of this clonotype. This chain joins TRBV2 and TRBJ2-3; possibly TRBD2 for D (7 bases). Germline V gene sequence: CDR1 SNHLY, CDR2 FYNNEI. V shed 5 bases and J shed 1 base, with 19 bases lying between them. The CDR3 is 17 residues long. CDR3 coding DNA: TGTGCCAGCAGTCCCCAGATACCCGGGGGGCGCACAGATACGCAGTATTTT. Translated, it gives CASSPQIPGGRTDTQYF.

This clonotype was picked up many times. The chain couples TRBV28 to TRBJ2-7; possible D gene TRBD1, 6 bases. CDR1 and CDR2 (germline): MDHEN, SYDVKM. The CDR3 is 14 residues long. Trimming removed 6 bases from V and 3 bases from J, with 15 bases in between. The CDR3 DNA follows: TGTGCCAGCAGCTCATTACAGGGTAGCTACGAGCAGTACTTC. The encoded protein is CASSSLQGSYEQYF.

The sample holds many counts of this clonotype. J is TRBJ1-4 and V is TRBV15, with 10 positions matching TRBD1. The CDR3 runs 14 residues. With 7 bases clipped from V and 8 bases from J, the junction kept 7 bases outside the gene matches. CDR1 is LNHNV, CDR2 YYDKDF, per germline (reference sequence). The CDR3: CATNTGTGDEKLFF. In nucleotides, the CDR3 is TGTGCCACCAACACCGGGACAGGGGACGAAAAACTGTTTTTT.

This clonotype occurred a few times. CDR3 protein: CATSDPGASSYNEQFF. CDR3 DNA: TGTGCCACCAGTGATCCCGGGGCAAGCTCCTACAATGAGCAGTTCTTC. The chain joins TRBV24-1 to TRBJ2-1, with D perhaps TRBD1 or TRBD2 (5 bases each). CDR3 length: 16 residues. Germline CDR1 reads KGHDR; CDR2 reads SFDVKD. Trimming cost V 3 bases and J 0 bases, with 11 bases left between them.

This clonotype was counted at least ten times. The chain joins TRBV28 to TRBJ1-2; a possible D gene is TRBD1 (5 bases). Germline V CDR1 and CDR2: MDHEN, SYDVKM. Deletions cut 1 base from V and 4 bases from J, with 10 bases between. CDR3 length equals 14 residues. CDR3 DNA: TGTGCCAGCAGTTTATTGGCGGGGGGCTATGGCTACACCTTC. Translated: CASSLLAGGYGYTF.

This clonotype was recorded many times. The chain couples TRBV6-1 to TRBJ1-2, with D uncertain. V lost 4 bases, J lost 2 bases, and 14 bases lay in between. Germline V gene data show CDR1 as MNHNS and CDR2 as SASEGT. The CDR3 is 15 residues long. The CDR3 bases are TGTGCCAGCAGTGTAAGGCCCGACCCAAACTATGGCTACACCTTC. Translating it yields CASSVRPDPNYGYTF.

This clonotype was seen ten or more times. This chain joins TRBV27 and TRBJ1-2; perhaps TRBD1 as D (5 bases). Germline CDR1 MNHEY, CDR2 SMNVEV (reference sequence). CDR3 length: 14 residues. Deletions cut 5 bases from V and 6 bases from J, with 16 bases between. Here the CDR3 reads CASSPQGLENGYTF. For the CDR3, the DNA is TGTGCCAGCAGTCCCCAGGGCCTTGAAAATGGCTACACCTTC.

This clonotype was seen many times. The V and J genes are TRBV27 and TRBJ1-4; D ambiguous. The length of the CDR3 is 14 residues. Between the trimmed V and J ends, which lost 6 bases and 6 bases, there was a span of 14 bases. Germline CDR1 and CDR2: MNHEY and SMNVEV (reference sequence). CDR3 nucleotides: TGTGCCAGCAGACCTTCGGGGAGGGATGAAAAACTGTTTTTT. The encoded protein is CASRPSGRDEKLFF.

The table lists this clonotype with a few counts. The chain employs TRBV4-1 and TRBJ2-1; 14 nucleotides match TRBD2. J gave up 6 bases and V 3 bases, and 4 bases lay outside the gene matches. Per germline, CDR1 MGHRA and CDR2 YSYEKL. CDR3 length: 16 residues. CDR3 coding DNA: TGCGCCAGCAGCCACTCCGGGACTAGCGGGAGCAATGAGCAGTTCTTC. Protein sequence: CASSHSGTSGSNEQFF.

This clonotype was seen repeatedly, ten times or more. The rearrangement joins TRBV5-1 to TRBJ2-7; tentatively, D is TRBD1 or TRBD2 (5 bases each). Germline V gene sequence: CDR1 SGHRS, CDR2 YFSETQ. The CDR3 extends over 13 amino acids. Trimming stripped 2 bases from V and 6 bases from J, with 12 bases between. This CDR3 reads CASSFNGDGEQYF. In DNA, the CDR3 is TGCGCCAGCAGCTTTAACGGGGACGGCGAGCAGTACTTC.